This T cell receptor (beta chain) appears in the sequencing data of a study of cytomegalovirus exposure and HLA in healthy donors (dated by TCRdb to between 2016 and 2019). Study-level background: An earlier analysis of approximately 640 of the donors reported about 250 Gb of sequence data and 100 million to 130 million unique TCR beta sequences from roughly 200 million T cells. About 280 gigabases of sequencing data and 70 million to 100 million unique TCR sequences were included in an early release covering several hundred HLA-typed donors. The genetic ancestry cluster associated with self-reported Caucasian donors included roughly four fifths of the 398 genotyped donors. The study was designed to test whether signatures of past pathogen exposure could be identified by cataloging public T cell receptors. Using immunosequencing, the study profiled T cell repertoires from around 680 subjects and related those repertoires to cytomegalovirus serostatus. In addition to the first cohort of roughly 670 subjects, a separate validation cohort of about 120 different subjects was used. To predict cytomegalovirus infection status, the study combined high-throughput TCR immunosequencing, statistical association of individual TCRs with disease status, and machine learning. To study patterns of TCR occurrence, a later analysis re-analyzed previously published TCR beta repertoires from around 670 donors and added high-resolution HLA genotyping. The later analysis used no new phenotypic data to find candidate immune exposures, relying instead on TCR beta sequences and their occurrence across donors. In an earlier analysis of a few hundred of the donors, high-throughput TCR beta sequencing was used to judge whether each TCR beta V gene segment behaved as functional or pseudogenic. Alongside the repertoire data, information on donor age, sex, ethnicity and CMV serostatus was compiled. Genome-wide SNP genotypes for about 55% of the roughly 670 donors were used in a later genetic analysis, which treated that subset as a discovery cohort. Every repertoire in the discovery cohort had been generated on one and the same sequencing platform. Both class I and class II loci were covered by HLA typing, at four-digit resolution. The number of donors typed differed by locus, with roughly 620-630 for A, B, C, DRB1 and DQB1, more than 500 for DQA1, nearly 610 for DPA1, and approximately 470 for DPB1. Roughly five DR-DQ haplotypes were handled as single units for association and clustering, since linkage in the cohort was strong. On average, roughly 240,000 unique TCR beta nucleotide sequences were sequenced per donor among fewer than 500 genotyped donors of the cohort, with approximately 18% of those sequences being non-productive.

The library was prepared using the immunoSEQ multiplex PCR assay. For the multiplex PCR, a mixture combining 60 forward primers for TCR Vbeta segments and 13 reverse primers for TCR Jbeta segments was used. The CDR3 region of rearranged TCR beta genes was amplified from genomic DNA by a multiplex PCR assay. The Illumina HiSeq System was used to sequence the amplified TCR beta libraries as 87-base-pair reads. In the authors' own workflow: A later analysis counted about 82 million unique TCR beta chains across the 650 to 700 repertoires, and about 10 million of these chains were shared by at least two donors. To remove PCR and sequencing errors, raw reads were error-corrected and collapsed into unique sequences using a nearest-neighbor algorithm that merged closely related sequences. CDR3 sequences were aligned to IMGT reference sequences to assign V, D and J gene segments. Each retained sequence needed at least a six-nucleotide match to both a V gene segment and a J gene segment. A rearrangement counted as productive if the CDR3 had no stop codons and remained in frame with V and J, and every other rearrangement counted as non-productive. CDR3 was defined by IMGT convention, running from the second conserved V-encoded cysteine to the conserved J-encoded phenylalanine. Sequences without an unambiguous match to a single V gene segment were excluded from the earlier analysis of about 600 of the donors. An earlier analysis of 500 to 700 of the donors classified V segments as functional when productive rearrangements were above 56.7% and as segregating when the standard deviation between donors was above 5%. A statistical classification framework was built to diagnose cytomegalovirus status from the catalog of TCR beta chain sequences. V and J gene assignment, in a later analysis, came from comparing TCR nucleotide sequences with IMGT/GENE-DB human TR gene sequences. In a later analysis, CDR3 sequences and most-parsimonious VDJ recombination scenarios were assigned using the TCRdist pipeline. In a later analysis, every TCR beta chain was defined by the combination of its CDR3 amino acid sequence and its V-gene family, and reads without a unique V-gene family were dropped. A later analysis removed roughly 590 highly shared, low-generation-probability nucleotide sequences to deal with suspected cross-contamination and a sequencing artifact. For each public chain, a later analysis derived a clonal expansion index from normalized ranks of inferred template counts within each repertoire. A later analysis computed generation probabilities with a VDJ recombination model fitted to out-of-frame rearrangements, and checked the results against IGoR. Hypergeometric tests were used in a later analysis to score TCR-TCR, TCR-HLA and TCR-CMV co-occurrence, with a repertoire-size bias correction applied to the TCR pairs. To estimate false discovery rates, a later analysis permuted the HLA or CMV assignments 20 times. In a later analysis, co-occurring TCRs were grouped with DBSCAN, and TCRdist sequence similarity was added when clustering was performed within HLA-allele-positive subsets. Repertoires with fewer than 30,000 or more than 120,000 public chains, plus five repertoires with anomalous nucleotide sharing, were excluded from co-occurrence clustering. Held by TCRdb, this immuneACCESS table contains in-frame sequences only and omits some clones. Under half of the omission traces to an unresolved V gene where checked; the cause of the rest is unknown. V and J calls and clone size are as listed in that table; D and trimming were resolved from the DNA. Within this sample are under 200,000 clones, with less than 80% of them counted one time only. The ten largest make up about 4.6% of the sample.

In total, 630 or so healthy bone marrow donors made up the cohort. Cohort members were all nominally healthy when sampled, although unrecorded immune exposures were likely present. The donor was CMV seropositive and was included in the group of 250 to 350 seropositive cohort members. Every donor gave a peripheral blood sample, and the peripheral blood mononuclear cells from that sample were used for TCR beta sequencing. Genomic DNA was extracted from the blood cell samples with the Qiagen DNeasy Blood Extraction Kit. This clone was counted once. There is no known antigen for this receptor. Per-nucleotide qualities are absent, and no much larger clonotype sits a single base away. Overall study results and their limits: When HLA alleles, especially DR and DQ, strongly co-occurred, TCR associations were difficult to assign to individual alleles. An earlier analysis of roughly 570 of the donors showed that most TCR beta V segments appeared in productive rearrangements either about 90% or about 30% of the time, which broadly matched IMGT annotations. In vitro tests confirmed that a few of the cytomegalovirus-associated TCR beta chains recognize cytomegalovirus antigens. The authors suggested that the approach could potentially be extended to other disease states and immunological phenotypes. In a later analysis, several top co-occurrence clusters were reported to appear linked to parvovirus B19, influenza, CMV and Epstein-Barr virus. While some public TCRs were present in many individuals, most TCR sequences turned up only very rarely across donors. Because some donors lacked HLA typing at each locus, the association tests relied only on the typed subset. A cluster of highly shared sequence variants was judged likely to represent a technical artifact of the sequencing pipeline. In a later analysis, TCR association rates were found to vary across HLA loci, with the most associated TCRs seen for DRB1 alleles and the fewest for HLA-C alleles. At a false discovery rate of 0.05, a later analysis linked under 20,000 TCR beta sequences to specific HLA alleles. Presence/absence analyses assumed roughly uniform sequencing depth across donors, an assumption that may not hold. The cohort was sequenced for TCR beta chains only, and without alpha or paired-chain data the features that could be detected were limited. Correlated functional status among segregating V segments might be attributable to linkage disequilibrium, but an unknown experimental factor could not be ruled out. Because counts were too low, roughly 18 rarely observed V segments, including chromosome 9 orphons, were left out of the earlier analysis of several hundred of the donors. A further reported finding was that TCR beta sequences accurately predicted the HLA-A and HLA-B alleles for most subjects in the first cohort. For the cohort, immune exposure information was limited to CMV serostatus. V-gene and J-gene trimming of TCR beta chains was associated with a missense DCLRE1C variant in a later genetic analysis, and the association was replicated in an independent cohort. A later analysis found that HLA-associated TCR beta chains were more clonally expanded and had lower generation probabilities than equally common non-associated chains. Cytomegalovirus status was reported to be diagnosed by the classifier with high specificity and sensitivity in both the original and validation cohorts. According to a later genetic analysis, donors in an Asian-associated ancestry cluster had fewer N-insertions in productive TCRs than the roughly 670-donor mean. The study gave a list of 150 to 200 TCR beta chains associated with cytomegalovirus. Most CMV-associated TCR beta chains appeared to be HLA-restricted in a later analysis, and the HLA associations seemed to be driven largely by CMV exposure.

The TCR was taken from a woman aged 25 to 39 in good health and CMV-seropositive. What was sequenced was PBMCs.

Here the CDR3 is given as CASSYPGGLRDTQYF. The bases are TGTGCCAGCAGTTACCCGGGGGGGCTCAGAGATACGCAGTATTTT. The rearrangement combines TRBV6-5 with TRBJ2-3, with 8 bases matching TRBD2. Reading from cysteine to phenylalanine, the CDR3 counts 15 amino acids. Only CDR3 DNA is held: 45 bases, read in frame from base 1. Trimming removed 2 bases from V and 5 bases from J; the gene matches leave 6 bases unexplained. The germline V gene specifies MNHEY as CDR1 and SVGAGI as CDR2.